This T cell receptor (beta chain) was documented in a study of tumor-infiltrating lymphocytes in primary liver carcinoma. Notes on this clonotype: A read error may produce the germline difference seen at one junction end.

In germline, CDR1 is SGHVS, CDR2 FQNEAQ. The CDR3 loop spans 16 amino acids. The source material, 20-30 mg of unsorted bulk tissue, was used to co-extract RNA and DNA. Starting material of 500 to 600 ng total RNA yielded TCR beta cDNA via a constant-region primer. Investigators got TCR beta libraries out of three nested multiplex PCR rounds, done with slightly modified ARM-PCR. It was with TRBV1-TRBV30 forward primers and a C-beta reverse primer that the first two PCR rounds were run, at around 11 cycles each. One entry per CDR3 protein results from TCRdb running MiXCR on the multiplex PCR reads. Of 90,000 to 110,000 distinct CDR3 sequences listed, roughly 85% were seen once; the top ten hold 15% to 25%.

The genes are TRBV7-8 and TRBJ2-5, with a possible D match to TRBD1 (6 bases). The receptor was derived from a man aged 35-49 years with primary liver carcinoma and hepatitis B virus infection. The source material was liver tumor tissue from sampling region 3. Subset meaning: tumor region T3, left-lateral pole. DNA for the CDR3: TGTGCCAGCAGCCCCGAGGGGGATTCAGCCGTGGAGACCCAGCACTTC. Protein product: CASSPEGDSAVETQHF. The full variable domain, its missing parts supplied by reference TRBV7-8 and TRBJ2-5, is GAGVSQSPRYKVAKRGQDVALRCDPISGHVSLFWYQQALGQGPEFLTYFQNEAQLDKSGLPSDRFFAERPEGSVSTLKIQRTQQEDSAVYLCASSPEGDSAVETQHFGPGTRLLVL.